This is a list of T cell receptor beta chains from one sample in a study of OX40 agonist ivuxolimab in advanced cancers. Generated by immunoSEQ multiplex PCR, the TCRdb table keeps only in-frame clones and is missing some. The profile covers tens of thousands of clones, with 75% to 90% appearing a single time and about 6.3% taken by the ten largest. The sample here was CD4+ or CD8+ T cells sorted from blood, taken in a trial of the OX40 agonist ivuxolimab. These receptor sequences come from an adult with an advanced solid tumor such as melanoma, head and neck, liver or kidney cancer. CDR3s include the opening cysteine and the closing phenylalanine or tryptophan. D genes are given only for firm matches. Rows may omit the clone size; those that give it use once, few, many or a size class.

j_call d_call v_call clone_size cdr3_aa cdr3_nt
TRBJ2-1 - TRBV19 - CASSIDGYNEQFF TGTGCCAGTAGTATCGACGGCTACAATGAGCAGTTCTTC
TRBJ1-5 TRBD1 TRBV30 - CAWSVGTGGKQPQHF TGTGCCTGGAGTGTAGGGACAGGGGGCAAACAGCCCCAGCATTTT
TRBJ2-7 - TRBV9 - CASGGRGNNEQYF TGTGCCAGCGGGGGCCGGGGGAATAACGAGCAGTACTTC
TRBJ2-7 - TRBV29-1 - CSVEAGGGSMAYEQYF TGCAGCGTTGAAGCGGGTGGGGGTAGCATGGCCTACGAGCAGTACTTC
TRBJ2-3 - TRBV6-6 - CASSYELGFPSVTQYF TGTGCCAGCAGTTACGAACTTGGGTTCCCAAGTGTTACGCAGTATTTT
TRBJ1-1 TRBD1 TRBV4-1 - CASSRQGYTEAFF TGCGCCAGCAGTCGACAGGGTTACACTGAAGCTTTCTTT
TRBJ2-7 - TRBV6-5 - CASSPTGAGEQYF TGTGCCAGCAGCCCGACGGGGGCCGGGGAGCAGTACTTC
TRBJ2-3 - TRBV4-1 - CASSQSFLPGEPTLDTQYF TGCGCCAGCAGCCAAAGCTTTCTCCCCGGGGAGCCCACGCTGGATACGCAGTATTTT
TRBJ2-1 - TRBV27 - CASSLSSIYNEQFF TGTGCCAGCAGTTTATCGTCCATCTACAATGAGCAGTTCTTC
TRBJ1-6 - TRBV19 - CASSIAGQSNSPLHF TGTGCCAGTAGTATAGCCGGACAGTCAAATTCACCCCTCCACTTT
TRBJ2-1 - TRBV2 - CASGTTGSYNEQFF TGTGCCAGCGGAACAACAGGGAGCTACAATGAGCAGTTCTTC
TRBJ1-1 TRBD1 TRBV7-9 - CASSLLGTGIEGTEAFF TGTGCCAGCAGCTTACTCGGGACAGGGATAGAGGGCACTGAAGCTTTCTTT
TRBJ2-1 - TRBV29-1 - CSVERAGRYNEQFF TGCAGCGTTGAGAGAGCGGGTAGATACAATGAGCAGTTCTTC
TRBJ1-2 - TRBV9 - CASSEVEWGEFGYTF TGTGCCAGCAGCGAGGTGGAGTGGGGGGAGTTTGGCTACACCTTC
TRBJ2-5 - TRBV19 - CASSTPGLVQYF TGTGCCAGTAGTACCCCCGGTTTAGTCCAGTACTTC
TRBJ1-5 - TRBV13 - CASSLGAANQPQHF TGTGCCAGCAGCTTAGGGGCCGCCAATCAGCCCCAGCATTTT
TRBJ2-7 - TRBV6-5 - CASSIGQGYEQYF TGTGCCAGCAGTATTGGGCAGGGCTACGAGCAGTACTTC
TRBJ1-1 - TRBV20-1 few CSAWVTEAFF TGCAGTGCTTGGGTCACTGAAGCTTTCTTT
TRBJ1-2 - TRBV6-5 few CASTQGDGYTF TGTGCCAGCACACAGGGTGATGGCTACACCTTC
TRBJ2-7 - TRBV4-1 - CASSLMPVSYEQYF TGCGCCAGCAGCCTTATGCCCGTTTCGTACGAGCAGTACTTC
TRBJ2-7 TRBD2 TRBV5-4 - CASSWTSGSFYEQYF TGTGCCAGCAGTTGGACTAGCGGGAGTTTCTACGAGCAGTACTTC
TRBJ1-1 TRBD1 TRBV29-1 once CSVVTFGTEKAFF TGCAGCGTGGTAACCTTCGGGACAGAGAAAGCTTTCTTT